The 9 T cell receptor beta chains listed next were all sequenced from one sample in a study of blood T cell repertoires in COVID-19. Sequenced by immunoSEQ multiplex PCR; TCRdb stores in-frame clones only, minus some. The repertoire holds 75,000 to 100,000 clones, with around 87% as singletons. The sample comprised peripheral blood. Receptor source: a human donor in a cohort sampled during active COVID-19.

The V gene is TRBV5-1, the J gene TRBJ2-1; 8 bases are shared with TRBD2. The trim removed 0 bases at V and 5 bases at J, leaving 10 bases unmatched. The CDR3 loop spans 17 amino acids. Looked up from germline, CDR1 is SGHRS and CDR2 is YFSETQ. CDR3: CASSLEDPGGRNNEQFF. The CDR3 region has the DNA TGCGCCAGCAGCTTGGAGGATCCGGGAGGGCGAAACAATGAGCAGTTCTTC.

This clone appeared a few times. The gene calls are TRBV5-4 and TRBJ2-3; D gene unclear. CDR3 length equals 13 residues. The germline V gene has CDR1 SGHNT and CDR2 YYREEE (reference sequence). Trimming took off 0 bases at V and 3 bases at J, with 5 bases between the two ends. In DNA, the CDR3 is TGTGCCAGCAGCTTGGTGGCAACAGATACGCAGTATTTT. Translating gives CASSLVATDTQYF.

In this sample, this clone turned up a few times. The rearrangement joins TRBV7-9 to TRBJ2-1; maybe TRBD1 (5 bases). Germline V lookup: CDR1 SEHNR, CDR2 FQNEAQ (reference sequence). There are 14 residues in the CDR3. The germline V and J ends were trimmed by 2 bases and 4 bases, with 9 bases remaining between them. CDR3 amino acids: CASSLTDTYNEQFF. CDR3 DNA: TGTGCCAGCAGCTTAACGGACACATACAATGAGCAGTTCTTC.

This chain joins TRBV28 and TRBJ1-6; D not resolved. Germline V gives CDR1 MDHEN, CDR2 SYDVKM. Trimming left V 7 bases short and J 5 bases short, with 15 bases between. CDR3 length: 15 residues. This CDR3 is CASTTLIGDNSPLHF. In DNA, the CDR3 is TGTGCCAGCACCACTCTTATCGGAGATAATTCACCCCTCCACTTT.

This rearrangement joins TRBV29-1 to TRBJ2-1; TRBD2 agrees at 12 bases. The CDR3 runs 16 residues. Trimming cost V 0 bases and J 9 bases; bases outside gene matches: 9. Germline V gives CDR1 SQVTM, CDR2 ANQGSEA. CDR3 protein: CSVEDLGASGRVEQFF. CDR3 bases: TGCAGCGTTGAAGATCTTGGGGCTAGCGGGAGGGTTGAGCAGTTCTTC.

This chain joins TRBV19 and TRBJ1-6; maybe TRBD1 (5 bases). The germline CDR1 and CDR2 sequences are LNHDA and SQIVND (reference sequence). The CDR3 has 17 residues. V lost 3 bases to trimming and J lost 6 bases, with 18 bases between them. The CDR3 loop reads CASSMEGARAGNSPLHF. CDR3 nucleotides: TGTGCCAGTAGTATGGAAGGGGCCCGCGCTGGTAATTCACCCCTCCACTTT.

This chain joins TRBV30 and TRBJ2-1, with 9 nucleotides matching TRBD1. This CDR3 is 13 amino acids long. V trimming: 5 bases; J trimming: 7 bases; junction bases outside the gene matches: 6. Looked up from germline, CDR1 is GTSNPN and CDR2 is SVGIG (reference sequence). The CDR3 loop is CAWPGQGDNEQFF. The CDR3 DNA is TGTGCCTGGCCGGGACAGGGTGATAATGAGCAGTTCTTC.

The chain recombines TRBV14 with TRBJ1-2; TRBD1 matches at 10 bases. CDR1 and CDR2 from the germline V gene are SGHDN and FVKESK. The CDR3 is made up of 13 amino acids. After removal of 4 bases from V and 7 bases from J, the junction contained 3 bases not matched to a gene. The CDR3 DNA sequence: TGTGCCAGCAGCCGGGACAGGGGAAGTGGCTACACCTTC. It translates to CASSRDRGSGYTF.

Here the CDR3 reads CATSRGQGISKKLFF. CDR3 DNA sequence: TGTGCCACCAGCAGGGGACAGGGGATATCGAAAAAACTGTTTTTT. The chain recombines TRBV15 with TRBJ1-4, with 10 bases matching TRBD1. V dropped 3 bases and J dropped 9; count of bases not matched to a gene: 7. Germline-derived CDR1 and CDR2 are LNHNV and YYDKDF (reference sequence). This CDR3 region has 15 residues.